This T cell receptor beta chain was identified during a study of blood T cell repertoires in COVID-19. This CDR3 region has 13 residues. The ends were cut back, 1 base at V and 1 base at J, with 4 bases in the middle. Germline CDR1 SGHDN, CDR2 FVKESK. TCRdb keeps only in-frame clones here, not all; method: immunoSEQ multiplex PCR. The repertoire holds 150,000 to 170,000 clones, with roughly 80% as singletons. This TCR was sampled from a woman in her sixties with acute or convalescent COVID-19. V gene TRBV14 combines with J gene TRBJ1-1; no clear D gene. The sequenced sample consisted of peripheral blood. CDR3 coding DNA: TGTGCCAGCAGCCAAGTCAGGAACACTGAAGCTTTCTTT. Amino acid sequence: CASSQVRNTEAFF.